The sequence of this TCR beta chain was determined in a study of T cells after yellow fever vaccination. Study as a whole: Fractions low in cell number were prepared with SMART-Seq v4 Ultra Low Input.

CDR1 and CDR2 (germline): SGHTA, FQGNSA. Trimming stripped 2 bases from V and 2 bases from J, with 9 bases between. The CDR3 has 14 residues. In this sample, this clonotype turned up many times. Its antigen remains unidentified. General observations from the study: The appearance of a small share of clonotypes in both CD4 and CD8 compartments was observed. Researchers cautioned that FACS-sorted repertoires could harbor abundant clonotypes contaminating from the bulk population. Primary-vaccination clones mostly resurfaced post-booster (about 95% CD4, just under 90% CD8).

TCRdb used MiXCR to reprocess the 5' RACE reads, holding one entry per CDR3 protein. The table shows about 260,000 distinct CDR3 sequences, with roughly 4.8% occurring only once. The chain combines TRBV7-2 with TRBJ1-2; D possibly corresponds to TRBD1 (6 bases). The input for sequencing was CD4+ T cells sorted from PBMCs, taken on the day of the yellow fever booster vaccination. This receptor was obtained from a man between 18 and 29 years old who received the YFV17D yellow fever vaccine. CDR3 residues: CASSLRDKNYGYTF. Here the CDR3 DNA reads TGTGCCAGCAGCTTAAGGGACAAAAACTATGGCTACACCTTC.